Below are 2 T cell receptor beta chains sequenced from a single sample in a study of vaccination and CD4 T cells after COVID-19. The Oncomine TCR Beta short-read assay was what sequenced the DNA obtained from cultured CD4+ T cells. Each CDR3 protein is one row after TCRdb ran MiXCR on the PCR reads. The sample consists of more than 9,000 distinct CDR3 sequences, more than 30% of them appearing once. No cognate antigen is known for these TCRs. The treatment is: roughly 10-day PBMC culture with coronavirus spike peptide pools or control peptides (ViraFEST assay). Sequencing was performed on cultured CD4+ T cells from blood. These receptors originate from a human donor with COVID-19.

This clonotype has more than one count but fewer than ten. This chain connects TRBV6-2 or TRBV6-3 to TRBJ1-1, with D unclear. V was pared by 4 bases and J by 3 bases, with 6 bases between. The CDR3 covers 12 residues. CDR1 MNHEY and CDR2 SVGEGT come from the germline V gene. CDR3 sequence (DNA): TGTGCCAGCAGTTTTGGTTACACTGAAGCTTTCTTT. Amino acid sequence: CASSFGYTEAFF.

The chain has TRBV12-3 or TRBV12-4 and TRBJ1-5, with 10 bases that match TRBD1. The CDR3 sequence is 14 residues long. Trimming took 5 bases from V and 6 from J; bases not matched to a gene: 4. The chain's CDR3 is CASSQTGGPQPQHF. The CDR3 DNA sequence: TGTGCCAGCAGTCAGACAGGGGGCCCTCAGCCCCAGCATTTT.